The clone carrying this T cell receptor (beta chain) occurred a few times. Its antigen is unidentified. The CDR3 contains 16 residues. Germline V gene lookup returns CDR1 SEHNR and CDR2 FQNEAQ (reference sequence). V trimming: 5 bases; J trimming: 2 bases; junction bases outside the gene matches: 7. The sample originates from a study of cytomegalovirus exposure and HLA in healthy donors. PCR used 60 Vbeta primers and 13 Jbeta primers. This table comes from immunoSEQ multiplex PCR, and its TCRdb copy is limited to in-frame clones, with some not included. Here the sample spans 210,000 or so clones, about 85% being singletons. General study results and limits: Cytomegalovirus association was listed for 164 TCR beta chains. Rates of TCR association differed by HLA locus in a later analysis, with DRB1 highest and HLA-C lowest. Owing to their indistinguishability, certain V segments, notably TRBV6-2 and TRBV6-3, were excluded.

Specimen: PBMCs. The clonotype originates from a woman aged 50 to 65 in good health and CMV-seropositive. V and J are TRBV7-9 and TRBJ2-2; 8 bases fit TRBD1. The DNA for the CDR3 is TGTGCCAGCAGCGACGGACAGGGAATAAACACCGGGGAGCTGTTTTTT. This encodes CASSDGQGINTGELFF. Full variable domain (rest looked up from reference TRBV7-9 and TRBJ2-2): DTGVSQNPRHKITKRGQNVTFRCDPISEHNRLYWYRQTLGQGPEFLTYFQNEAQLEKSRLLSDRFSAERPKGSFSTLEIQRTEQGDSAMYLCASSDGQGINTGELFFGEGSRLTVL.